This T cell receptor (beta chain) is drawn from a study of tumor-infiltrating lymphocytes in glioblastoma multiforme. General observations from the study: The T cells in this sample were not sorted into functional subsets. The TCR and somatic mutation analysis included just one glioblastoma patient.

A remark on this clonotype: Its cognate antigen is unknown.

Multiple V-beta primers and a C-beta primer amplified TCRB from RNA. Input was 0.5 to 0.6 ug total RNA, reverse-transcribed with a C-beta primer. Using its own MiXCR run on the multiplex PCR reads, TCRdb lists one record per CDR3 protein. The sample has 25,000 to 40,000 distinct CDR3 sequences; about 58% are singletons. The CDR3 is 15 residues long. V was clipped by 3 bases and J by 0 bases, with 12 bases between them. The V gene is TRBV12-3 or TRBV12-4, the J gene TRBJ2-7, with a possible D match to TRBD1 (5 bases). What was sequenced was brain tumor tissue. The clonotype was recovered from a male donor with glioblastoma. CDR3 bases: TGTGCCAGCAGTTTGGGGCTATTCCGCTCCTACGAGCAGTACTTC. This encodes CASSLGLFRSYEQYF.